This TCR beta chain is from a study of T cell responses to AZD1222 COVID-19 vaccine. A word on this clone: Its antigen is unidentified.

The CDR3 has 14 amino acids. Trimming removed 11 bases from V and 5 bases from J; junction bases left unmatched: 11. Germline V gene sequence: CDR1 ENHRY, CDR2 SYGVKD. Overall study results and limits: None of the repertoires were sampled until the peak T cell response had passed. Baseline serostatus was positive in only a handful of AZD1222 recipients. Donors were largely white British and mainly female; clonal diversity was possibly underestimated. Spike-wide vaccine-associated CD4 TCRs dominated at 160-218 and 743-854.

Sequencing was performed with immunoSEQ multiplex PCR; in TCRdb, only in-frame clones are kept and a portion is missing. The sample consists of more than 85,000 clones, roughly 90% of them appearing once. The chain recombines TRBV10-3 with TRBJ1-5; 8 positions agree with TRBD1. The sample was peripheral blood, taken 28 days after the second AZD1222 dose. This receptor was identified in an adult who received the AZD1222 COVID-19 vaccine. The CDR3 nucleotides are TGTGCCGTGGCGGACAGGGCCGAGGATCAGCCCCAGCATTTT. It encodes CAVADRAEDQPQHF.